The 32 T cell receptor beta chains presented below share a single source sample, sequenced in a study of Graves' ophthalmopathy and Graves' hyperthyroidism (dated by TCRdb to the late 2010s). Sequencing relied on an Illumina HiSeq 2000. TCR beta CDR3 regions were amplified from RNA transcripts for repertoire sequencing. A first-round RT-PCR used HTBI primers with the Qiagen OneStep RT-PCR kit, followed by a second-round multiplex PCR, size selection and purification. TCRdb reanalyzed the raw reads on its own, using fastp at Q25 for trimming and MiXCR for clone calling, and kept in-frame beta chains. Every distinct CDR3 protein forms one entry, paired with its most common genes and DNA. The sample table records fewer than 400,000 distinct CDR3 sequences; around 16% of these occur just once. The ten most abundant clones make up roughly 1.5% of the sample. Specimen: peripheral blood. Source of these receptors: a woman aged 18 to 35 with Graves' ophthalmopathy. Donor details come from another sample of the same person, matched by shared clones.

The V call is TRBV6-2 or TRBV6-3, the J call TRBJ2-5, with 15 bases identical to TRBD2. The CDR3 is 19 residues long. The ends lost 8 bases at V and 2 bases at J; junction bases unmatched: 15. Germline loops: CDR1 MNHEY, CDR2 SVGEGT. The CDR3 is CASCQGGLAGGPGQETQYF. As DNA, the CDR3 is TGTGCCAGCTGCCAAGGGGGACTAGCGGGAGGACCGGGTCAAGAGACCCAGTACTTC.

Many counts were recorded for this clonotype. V usage is TRBV6-2 or TRBV6-3 and J usage is TRBJ1-1; D is perhaps TRBD1 (6 bases). Trimming cost V 8 bases and J 1 base, with 17 bases left between them. The CDR3 contains 15 residues. Germline V CDR1 and CDR2: MNHEY, SVGEGT. CDR3 sequence (DNA): TGTGCCAGCGGGAACTTGCCGGGACAGAACACTGAAGCTTTCTTT. Protein product: CASGNLPGQNTEAFF.

This clonotype turned up a few times. The rearrangement joins TRBV11-3 to TRBJ2-5; D may be TRBD1 (5 bases). Trimming cost V 5 bases and J 7 bases, with 11 bases left between them. CDR3 length: 12 residues. Germline V CDR1 and CDR2: SGHNT, YENEEA. The CDR3 coding sequence is TGTGCCAGCAGCCCTCAGGGTGGGACCCAGTACTTC. It is translated as CASSPQGGTQYF.

The genes are TRBV6-1 and TRBJ2-2, with 7 bases matching TRBD1. The V gene's germline CDR1 is MNHNS and CDR2 SASEGT. With 1 base clipped from V and 0 bases from J, the junction kept 8 bases outside the gene matches. The CDR3 totals 18 residues. The DNA for the CDR3 is TGTGCCAGCAGTGAAGTGGTAGCAGGGGGATCGAACACCGGGGAGCTGTTTTTT. Residues: CASSEVVAGGSNTGELFF.

The CDR3 DNA follows: TGTGCCAGCAGCCCCCCCGCTAACGGCTACGAGCAGTACTTC. Protein product: CASSPPANGYEQYF. This chain links TRBV7-9 with TRBJ2-7; no clear D. Germline lookup yields CDR1 SEHNR and CDR2 FQNEAQ (reference sequence). V shed 5 bases and J shed 3 bases, with 14 bases lying between them. CDR3 size: 14 residues.

This clonotype was recorded many times. This chain uses TRBV9 with TRBJ2-7; weak D call: TRBD1 (6 bases). The V end lost 0 bases, the J end lost 0 bases, and 10 bases lay between the germline ends. There are 15 residues in the CDR3. The V gene's germline CDR1 is SGDLS and CDR2 YYNGEE. The CDR3 DNA is TGTGCCAGCAGCGTAGGTGGGGGCCTCTCCTACGAGCAGTACTTC. Protein product: CASSVGGGLSYEQYF.

This chain connects TRBV20-1 to TRBJ1-5, with 10 nucleotides matching TRBD1. The trim removed 5 bases at V and 6 bases at J, leaving 10 bases unmatched. Germline loops: CDR1 DFQATT, CDR2 SNEGSKA (reference sequence). The CDR3 has 15 residues. The CDR3 protein is CSAENRDRGGQPQHF. In DNA form, the CDR3 reads TGCAGTGCTGAAAACCGGGACAGGGGTGGTCAGCCCCAGCATTTT.

This clonotype was observed many times. A read error may produce the germline difference seen at one junction end. The chain joins TRBV7-2 to TRBJ2-3, with D perhaps given as TRBD1 or TRBD2 (5 bases each). The length of the CDR3 is 15 residues. CDR1 and CDR2 from the germline V gene are SGHTA and FQGNSA. The CDR3 coding sequence is TGTGCCAGCGGCTTAGCCCCCGGGACGTCAGATACGCAGTATTTT. Protein: CASGLAPGTSDTQYF.

This clonotype was counted at least ten times. The chain links TRBV7-2 to TRBJ2-5; D ambiguous. The CDR3 length is 13 residues. Trimming cost V 5 bases and J 7 bases, with 14 bases left between them. Germline V lookup: CDR1 SGHTA, CDR2 FQGNSA. This chain's CDR3 is CASSHGVIGTQYF. The CDR3 DNA follows: TGTGCCAGCAGCCATGGAGTAATTGGGACCCAGTACTTC.

This clonotype was seen many times. This sequence joins TRBV27 and TRBJ2-7; TRBD2 aligns across 10 bases. The CDR3 is made up of 17 amino acids. The germline CDR1 and CDR2 sequences are MNHEY and SMNVEV (reference sequence). Trimming took 2 bases from V and 7 from J; bases not matched to a gene: 14. DNA for the CDR3: TGTGCCAGCAGTTTACAGGGTCTAGCGGGAGAATCTCGAGAGCAGTACTTC. This translates into CASSLQGLAGESREQYF.

This clonotype showed up many times. This chain connects TRBV5-1 to TRBJ1-2; D is uncertain. From germline, CDR1 is SGHRS and CDR2 YFSETQ. CDR3 length: 16 amino acids. Trimming removed 1 base at V and 4 bases at J, with 17 bases between. The CDR3 DNA sequence: TGCGCCAGCAGCTTGTTCGAGTTGAACAGACCCTATGGCTACACCTTC. Protein product: CASSLFELNRPYGYTF. Full variable domain (outside the CDR3, taken from reference TRBV5-1 and TRBJ1-2): KAGVTQTPRYLIKTRGQQVTLSCSPISGHRSVSWYQQTPGQGLQFLFEYFSETQRNKGNFPGRFSGRQFSNSRSEMNVSTLELGDSALYLCASSLFELNRPYGYTFGSGTRLTVV.

This clonotype was observed at least ten times. The V and J genes are TRBV4-3 and TRBJ2-7, with 10 bases matching TRBD2. The CDR3 has 13 residues. Germline CDR1 and CDR2: LGHNA and YSLEER. V shed 6 bases and J 7 bases; nucleotides not matched to a gene: 6. CDR3 coding DNA: TGCGCCAGCAGACTAGCGGGGCCGGGGGAGCAGTACTTC. It specifies CASRLAGPGEQYF.

This clonotype was seen ten or more times. The DNA of the CDR3 is TGTGCCAGCAGTATCGCCGGGGAGCTGTTTTTT. Its translation: CASSIAGELFF. V and J are TRBV2 and TRBJ2-2; the D is unclear. The CDR3 consists of 11 residues. Germline-derived CDR1 and CDR2 are SNHLY and FYNNEI. V was clipped by 5 bases and J by 6 bases, with 4 bases between them. The full variable domain, in which reference TRBV2 and TRBJ2-2 provide the parts outside the CDR3, is EPEVTQTPSHQVTQMGQEVILRCVPISNHLYFYWYRQILGQKVEFLVSFYNNEISEKSEIFDDQFSVERPDGSNFTLKIRSTKLEDSAMYFCASSIAGELFFGEGSRLTVL.

This clonotype was seen ten or more times. The chain joins TRBV15 to TRBJ2-7; 7 bases line up with TRBD1. This CDR3 contains 15 residues. CDR1 is LNHNV and CDR2 is YYDKDF in the germline V gene (reference sequence). Trimming cost V 4 bases and J 6 bases; bases outside gene matches: 12. This CDR3 is CATSTSYLTGSEQYF. The CDR3 DNA reads as TGTGCCACCAGCACCTCCTACTTGACAGGGAGCGAGCAGTACTTC.

This clonotype was seen ten or more times. The chain couples TRBV4-3 to TRBJ2-7, with a tentative D call TRBD1 (5 bases). CDR3 length: 16 amino acids. Trimming took off 1 base at V and 4 bases at J, with 17 bases between the two ends. Looked up from germline, CDR1 is LGHNA and CDR2 is YSLEER. CDR3 amino acids: CASSQVLGQGVYEQYF. The CDR3 nucleotides read TGCGCCAGCAGCCAAGTCCTAGGGCAAGGGGTGTACGAGCAGTACTTC.

In its sample, this clonotype was seen many times. This rearrangement joins TRBV19 to TRBJ2-2; no clear D gene. The CDR3 sequence is 15 residues long. CDR1 LNHDA and CDR2 SQIVND come from the germline V gene (reference sequence). Trimming left V 5 bases short and J 5 bases short, with 15 bases between. CDR3 protein: CASSFRPLGTGELFF. The DNA for the CDR3 is TGTGCCAGTAGTTTCCGGCCGCTCGGGACCGGGGAGCTGTTTTTT.

The rearrangement uses TRBV12-3 or TRBV12-4 and TRBJ2-7; D is unclear. Trimming took 1 base from V and 5 from J, leaving 9 bases between them. The CDR3 covers 13 residues. The CDR3 DNA reads TGTGCCAGCAGTTTAGGGACCGTGGACGAGCAGTACTTC. This gives the protein CASSLGTVDEQYF.

In this sample, this clonotype turned up many times. V and J are TRBV5-1 and TRBJ2-5; the D is unclear. Germline values: CDR1 SGHRS, CDR2 YFSETQ. V was trimmed by 4 bases and J by 0 bases, leaving 10 bases between them. The CDR3 is made up of 14 amino acids. In DNA form, the CDR3 reads TGCGCCAGCAGCCCCCTTCTCTACCAAGAGACCCAGTACTTC. As protein: CASSPLLYQETQYF.

Many counts were recorded for this clonotype. The rearrangement joins TRBV5-1 to TRBJ1-6; maybe TRBD1 (5 bases). Germline CDR1 SGHRS, CDR2 YFSETQ. The CDR3 is 14 residues long. Trimming left V 0 bases short and J 7 bases short, with 8 bases between. CDR3 bases: TGCGCCAGCAGCTTGGAGGGGTGGAATTCACCCCTCCACTTT. This sequence encodes CASSLEGWNSPLHF.

This clonotype was picked up many times. The chain links TRBV19 to TRBJ2-5; TRBD2 aligns across 13 bases. Per the germline V gene, CDR1 is LNHDA and CDR2 is SQIVND (reference sequence). This CDR3 has 15 amino acids. V was clipped by 9 bases and J by 5 bases; unmatched bases: 9. The DNA for the CDR3 is TGTGCCAGCCAAGGACTAGCGGGAGAGGCGGAGACCCAGTACTTC. Translating it yields CASQGLAGEAETQYF.

The sample holds many counts of this clonotype. The chain recombines TRBV20-1 with TRBJ2-7; 9 bases are a match to TRBD1. Germline V gene lookup returns CDR1 DFQATT and CDR2 SNEGSKA (reference sequence). There are 14 residues in the CDR3. V was pared by 6 bases and J by 2 bases, with 8 bases of the junction left unmatched. CDR3 amino acids: CSAPRQGGAYEQYF. The CDR3 DNA follows: TGCAGTGCACCGAGACAGGGGGGGGCCTACGAGCAGTACTTC.

This clonotype was seen repeatedly, ten times or more. The chain is built from TRBV27 and TRBJ1-5, with 7 bases fitting TRBD1. This CDR3 spans 15 amino acids. V shed 4 bases and J 2 bases; nucleotides not matched to a gene: 5. Germline values: CDR1 MNHEY, CDR2 SMNVEV (reference sequence). As DNA, the CDR3 is TGTGCCAGCAGTTCACAGGGGTTAGGCAATCAGCCCCAGCATTTT. It specifies CASSSQGLGNQPQHF.

This clonotype was counted at least ten times. J is TRBJ1-5 and V is TRBV11-2; D is undetermined. The CDR3 covers 16 residues. The ends were cut back, 4 bases at V and 0 bases at J, with 13 bases in the middle. CDR1 SGHAT and CDR2 FQNNGV come from the germline V gene. CDR3 protein: CASSSESVNSNQPQHF. The CDR3 DNA is TGTGCCAGCAGCTCGGAGTCGGTAAATAGCAATCAGCCCCAGCATTTT.

The table lists this clonotype with many counts. V and J are TRBV6-5 and TRBJ1-5; perhaps TRBD1 as D (5 bases). CDR3 size: 18 residues. From germline, CDR1 is MNHEY and CDR2 SVGAGI. V was pared by 4 bases and J by 3 bases, with 22 bases between. The DNA for the CDR3 is TGTGCCAGCAGTTCCCGGGACCGCCCGGTGTACGACAATCAGCCCCAGCATTTT. Translation: CASSSRDRPVYDNQPQHF.

This clonotype came up many times. The chain combines TRBV20-1 with TRBJ2-7; D unresolved. Germline V lookup: CDR1 DFQATT, CDR2 SNEGSKA (reference sequence). The length of the CDR3 is 14 residues. V shed 0 bases and J shed 3 bases, with 12 bases lying between them. The CDR3 reads CSARDASVLYEQYF. For the CDR3, the DNA is TGCAGTGCTAGAGATGCCAGCGTACTCTACGAGCAGTACTTC.

This clonotype was recorded many times. The DNA of the CDR3 is TGTGCCAGCAGTTACTCAAATTCTCAGCCCCAGCATTTT. It is translated as CASSYSNSQPQHF. The chain recombines TRBV6-5 with TRBJ1-5, with no clear D. The CDR3 runs 13 residues. Trimming took off 0 bases at V and 6 bases at J, with 6 bases between the two ends. The V gene's germline CDR1 is MNHEY and CDR2 SVGAGI.

This clonotype showed up many times. The chain couples TRBV7-8 to TRBJ2-4; TRBD2 matches 8 bases. V was pared by 3 bases and J by 3 bases, with 10 bases of the junction left unmatched. The CDR3 is 17 residues long. Germline V gives CDR1 SGHVS, CDR2 FQNEAQ. The CDR3 loop is CASSFARLAGIKNIQYF. DNA for the CDR3: TGTGCCAGCAGCTTCGCTAGGCTAGCGGGCATCAAAAACATTCAGTACTTC.

This clonotype was observed many times. The V gene is TRBV6-1, the J gene TRBJ2-4; D may correspond to TRBD1 or TRBD2 (5 bases each). V was cut by 1 base and J by 0 bases, with 10 bases left in between. The CDR3 runs 16 residues. The germline CDR1 and CDR2 sequences are MNHNS and SASEGT. The CDR3 loop is CASSEEGRLAKNIQYF. The CDR3 bases are TGTGCCAGCAGTGAAGAGGGACGGTTAGCCAAAAACATTCAGTACTTC.

This clonotype was recorded many times. V is TRBV12-3 or TRBV12-4 and J is TRBJ1-6; D is unresolved. Trimming shortened V by 6 bases and J by 0 bases, and 15 bases separated the two germline ends. This CDR3 is built from 17 residues. The CDR3 is CASSMWPASSYNSPLHF. CDR3 nucleotide sequence: TGTGCCAGCAGCATGTGGCCGGCGAGCTCCTATAATTCACCCCTCCACTTT.

This clonotype was found a few times. The chain couples TRBV11-2 to TRBJ2-2; no definite D call. Germline V gene lookup returns CDR1 SGHAT and CDR2 FQNNGV. Trimming pared 4 bases from V and 1 base from J, leaving 13 bases between. The CDR3 extends over 16 amino acids. The CDR3 DNA follows: TGTGCCAGCAGCTCAATGCCCCTCGGGAACACCGGGGAGCTGTTTTTT. Protein product: CASSSMPLGNTGELFF.

The genes are TRBV6-5 and TRBJ2-7; either TRBD1 or TRBD2 may supply D (5 bases each). V was shortened by 2 bases and J by 0 bases, with 8 bases between the two germline ends. Per germline, CDR1 MNHEY and CDR2 SVGAGI. This CDR3 region has 14 residues. The CDR3 is CASSYRGYSYEQYF. The CDR3 DNA is TGTGCCAGCAGTTACCGGGGCTACTCCTACGAGCAGTACTTC.

This clonotype was seen repeatedly, ten times or more. The rearrangement uses TRBV6-2 or TRBV6-3 and TRBJ2-7; weak D call: TRBD1 (6 bases). Germline-derived CDR1 and CDR2 are MNHEY and SVGEGT. The CDR3 contains 14 residues. V was pared by 5 bases and J by 7 bases, with 18 bases between. As DNA, the CDR3 is TGTGCCAGCAGTCTACAGGGATCAGGATATGAGCAGTACTTC. Amino acids: CASSLQGSGYEQYF.